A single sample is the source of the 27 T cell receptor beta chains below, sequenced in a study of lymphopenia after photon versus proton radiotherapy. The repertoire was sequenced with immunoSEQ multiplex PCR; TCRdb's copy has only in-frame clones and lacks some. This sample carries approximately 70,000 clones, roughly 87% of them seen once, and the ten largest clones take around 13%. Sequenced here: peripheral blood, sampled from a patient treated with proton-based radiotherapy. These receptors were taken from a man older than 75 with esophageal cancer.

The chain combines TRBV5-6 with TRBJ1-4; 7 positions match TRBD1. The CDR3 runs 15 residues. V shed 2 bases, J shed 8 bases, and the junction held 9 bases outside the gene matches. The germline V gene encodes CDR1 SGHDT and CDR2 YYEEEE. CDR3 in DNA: TGTGCCAGCAGCTTTAGTTACGGGACAGTCGAAAAACTGTTTTTT. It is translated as CASSFSYGTVEKLFF.

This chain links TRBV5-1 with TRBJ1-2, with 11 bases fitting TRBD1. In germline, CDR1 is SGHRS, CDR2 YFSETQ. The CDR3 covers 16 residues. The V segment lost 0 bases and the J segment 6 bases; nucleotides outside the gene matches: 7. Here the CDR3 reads CASSLDGQGALHGYTF. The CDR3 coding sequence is TGCGCCAGCAGCTTGGATGGACAGGGGGCACTACATGGCTACACCTTC.

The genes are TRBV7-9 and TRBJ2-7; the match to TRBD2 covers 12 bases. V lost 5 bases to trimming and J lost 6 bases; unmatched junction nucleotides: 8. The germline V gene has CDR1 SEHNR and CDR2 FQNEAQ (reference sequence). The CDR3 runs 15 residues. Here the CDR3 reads CASSGLAGLGFEQYF. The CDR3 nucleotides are TGTGCCAGCAGCGGACTAGCGGGACTGGGTTTCGAGCAGTACTTC. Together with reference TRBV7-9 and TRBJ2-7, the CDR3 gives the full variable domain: DTGVSQNPRHKITKRGQNVTFRCDPISEHNRLYWYRQTLGQGPEFLTYFQNEAQLEKSRLLSDRFSAERPKGSFSTLEIQRTEQGDSAMYLCASSGLAGLGFEQYFGPGTRLTVT.

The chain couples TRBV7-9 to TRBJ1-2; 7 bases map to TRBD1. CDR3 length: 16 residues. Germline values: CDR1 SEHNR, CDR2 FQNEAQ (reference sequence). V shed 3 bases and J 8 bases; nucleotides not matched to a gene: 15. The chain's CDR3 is CASSFSGEGGWSGYTF. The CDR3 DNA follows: TGTGCCAGCAGCTTCTCAGGGGAAGGGGGCTGGTCAGGCTACACCTTC.

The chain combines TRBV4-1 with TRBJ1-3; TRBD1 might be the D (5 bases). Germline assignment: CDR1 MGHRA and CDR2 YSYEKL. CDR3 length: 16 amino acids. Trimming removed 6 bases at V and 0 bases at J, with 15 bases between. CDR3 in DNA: TGCGCCAGCAGAGGGGCAGGAGCTCTCTCTGGAAACACCATATATTTT. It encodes CASRGAGALSGNTIYF.

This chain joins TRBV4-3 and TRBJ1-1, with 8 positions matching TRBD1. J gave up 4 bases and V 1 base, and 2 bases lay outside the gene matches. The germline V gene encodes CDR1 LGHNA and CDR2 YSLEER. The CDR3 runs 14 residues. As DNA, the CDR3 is TGCGCCAGCAGCCAAGGGACAGGGCCCACTGAAGCTTTCTTT. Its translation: CASSQGTGPTEAFF.

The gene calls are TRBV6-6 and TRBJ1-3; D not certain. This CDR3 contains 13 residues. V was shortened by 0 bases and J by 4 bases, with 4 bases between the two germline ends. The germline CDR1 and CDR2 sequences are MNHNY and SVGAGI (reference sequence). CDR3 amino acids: CASSYSRGNTIYF. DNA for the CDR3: TGTGCCAGCAGTTACTCTAGGGGAAACACCATATATTTT.

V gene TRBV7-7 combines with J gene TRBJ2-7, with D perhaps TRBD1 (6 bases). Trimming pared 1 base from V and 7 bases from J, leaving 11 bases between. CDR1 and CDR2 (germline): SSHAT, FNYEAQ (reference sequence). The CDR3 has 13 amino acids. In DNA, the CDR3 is TGTGCCAGCAGCTTAGGGCAGGGGAATGAGCAGTACTTC. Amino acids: CASSLGQGNEQYF.

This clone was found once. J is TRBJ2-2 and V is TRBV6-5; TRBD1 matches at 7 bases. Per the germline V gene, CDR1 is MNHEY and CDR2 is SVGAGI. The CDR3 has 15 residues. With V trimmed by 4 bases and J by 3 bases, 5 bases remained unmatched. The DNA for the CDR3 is TGTGCCAGCAGTTCCGGGACAGTAGACACCGGGGAGCTGTTTTTT. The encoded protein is CASSSGTVDTGELFF.

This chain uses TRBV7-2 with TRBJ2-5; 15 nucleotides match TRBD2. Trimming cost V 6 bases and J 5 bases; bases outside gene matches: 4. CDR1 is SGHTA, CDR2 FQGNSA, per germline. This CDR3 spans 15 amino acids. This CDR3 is CASRGLAGGQETQYF. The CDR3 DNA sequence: TGTGCCAGCAGAGGACTAGCGGGGGGGCAGGAGACCCAGTACTTC.

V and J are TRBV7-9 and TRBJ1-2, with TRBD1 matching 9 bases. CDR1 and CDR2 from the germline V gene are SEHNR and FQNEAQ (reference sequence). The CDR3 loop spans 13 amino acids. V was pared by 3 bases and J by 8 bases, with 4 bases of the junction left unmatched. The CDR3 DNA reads TGTGCCAGCAGCTTGGGACAGGGAGGGGGCTACACCTTC. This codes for CASSLGQGGGYTF. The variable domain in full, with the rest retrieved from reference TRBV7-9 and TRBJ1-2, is DTGVSQNPRHKITKRGQNVTFRCDPISEHNRLYWYRQTLGQGPEFLTYFQNEAQLEKSRLLSDRFSAERPKGSFSTLEIQRTEQGDSAMYLCASSLGQGGGYTFGSGTRLTVV.

The CDR3: CASRLGRSQPQHF. DNA for the CDR3: TGTGCCAGCAGGTTGGGACGGAGTCAGCCCCAGCATTTT. The chain is built from TRBV6-6 and TRBJ1-5, with a weak D call TRBD1 (5 bases). From germline, CDR1 is MNHNY and CDR2 SVGAGI (reference sequence). The CDR3 is made up of 13 amino acids. Trimming stripped 6 bases from V and 6 bases from J, with 12 bases between.

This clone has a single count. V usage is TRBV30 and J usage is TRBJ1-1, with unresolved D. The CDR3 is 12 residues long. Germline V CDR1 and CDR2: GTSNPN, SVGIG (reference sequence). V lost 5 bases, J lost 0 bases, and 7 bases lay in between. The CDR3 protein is CAWVPLNTEAFF. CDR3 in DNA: TGTGCCTGGGTCCCCCTGAACACTGAAGCTTTCTTT.

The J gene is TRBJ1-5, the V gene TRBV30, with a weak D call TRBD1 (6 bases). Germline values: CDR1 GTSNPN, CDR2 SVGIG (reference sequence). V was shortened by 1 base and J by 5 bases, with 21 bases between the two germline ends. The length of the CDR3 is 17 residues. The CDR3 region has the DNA TGTGCCTGGAGTGAGGGGGTTGGGGCCCGAACGGATCAGCCCCAGCATTTT. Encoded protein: CAWSEGVGARTDQPQHF.

The CDR3 reads CASSLALGDTGELFF. CDR3 DNA sequence: TGTGCCAGCAGCTTGGCCTTGGGTGACACCGGGGAGCTGTTTTTT. V gene TRBV5-4 combines with J gene TRBJ2-2; no reliable D call. CDR1 is SGHNT, CDR2 YYREEE, per germline (reference sequence). The V gene lost 0 bases and the J gene lost 3 bases, with 9 bases spanning the gap. This CDR3 region has 15 residues.

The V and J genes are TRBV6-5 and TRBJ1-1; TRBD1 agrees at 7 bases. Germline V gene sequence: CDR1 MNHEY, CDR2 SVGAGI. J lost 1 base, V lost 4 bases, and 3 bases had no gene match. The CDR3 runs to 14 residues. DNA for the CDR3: TGTGCCAGCAGTTTGGACAGGCGGAACACTGAAGCTTTCTTT. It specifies CASSLDRRNTEAFF.

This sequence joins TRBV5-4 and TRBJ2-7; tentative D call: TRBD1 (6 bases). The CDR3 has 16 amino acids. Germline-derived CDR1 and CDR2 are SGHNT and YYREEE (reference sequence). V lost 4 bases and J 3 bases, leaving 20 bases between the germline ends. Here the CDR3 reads CASSRETTGGNYEQYF. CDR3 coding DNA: TGTGCCAGCAGCCGTGAGACGACAGGAGGAAACTACGAGCAGTACTTC. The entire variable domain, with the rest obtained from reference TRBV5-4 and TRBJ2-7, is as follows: ETGVTQSPTHLIKTRGQQVTLRCSSQSGHNTVSWYQQALGQGPQFIFQYYREEENGRGNFPPRFSGLQFPNYSSELNVNALELDDSALYLCASSRETTGGNYEQYFGPGTRLTVT.

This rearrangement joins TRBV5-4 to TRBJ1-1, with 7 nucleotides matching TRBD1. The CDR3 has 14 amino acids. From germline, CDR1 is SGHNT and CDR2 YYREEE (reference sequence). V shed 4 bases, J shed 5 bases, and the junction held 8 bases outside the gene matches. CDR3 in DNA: TGTGCCAGCAGCAAAACAGGGGAGGGGACTGAAGCTTTCTTT. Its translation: CASSKTGEGTEAFF.

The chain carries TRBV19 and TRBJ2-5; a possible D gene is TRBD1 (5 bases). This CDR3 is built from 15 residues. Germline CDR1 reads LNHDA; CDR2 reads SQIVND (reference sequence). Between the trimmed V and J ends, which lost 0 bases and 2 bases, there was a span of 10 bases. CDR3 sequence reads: CASSIDRVGQETQYF. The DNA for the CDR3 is TGTGCCAGTAGTATAGACAGGGTGGGGCAAGAGACCCAGTACTTC.

CDR3 in DNA: TGTGCCAGCAGCTTAAGGGGGGCGTTAAATGAGCAGTTCTTC. Amino acid sequence: CASSLRGALNEQFF. This chain uses TRBV7-2 with TRBJ2-1; tentatively, D is TRBD1 or TRBD2 (6 bases each). The germline V gene has CDR1 SGHTA and CDR2 FQGNSA. The CDR3 totals 14 residues. V was trimmed by 2 bases and J by 7 bases, leaving 12 bases between them. Full variable domain (rest looked up from reference TRBV7-2 and TRBJ2-1): GAGVSQSPSNKVTEKGKDVELRCDPISGHTALYWYRQSLGQGLEFLIYFQGNSAPDKSGLPSDRFSAERTGGSVSTLTIQRTQQEDSAVYLCASSLRGALNEQFFGPGTRLTVL.

The CDR3 DNA is TGTGCCAGCAGTAGTCCATCTACCGGGACAAAAGAGACCCAGTACTTC. Its protein is CASSSPSTGTKETQYF. The rearrangement joins TRBV5-4 to TRBJ2-5; possible D gene TRBD1, 6 bases. This CDR3 region has 16 residues. Trimming cost V 5 bases and J 3 bases, with 20 bases left between them. Germline V gene data show CDR1 as SGHNT and CDR2 as YYREEE (reference sequence).

CDR3 DNA sequence: TGTGCCATCAGTGAAGGACAGGGTGGGGCCAACGTCCTGACTTTC. Encoded protein: CAISEGQGGANVLTF. The V and J genes are TRBV10-3 and TRBJ2-6, with TRBD1 matching over 8 bases. CDR1 is ENHRY, CDR2 SYGVKD, per germline. The length of the CDR3 is 15 residues. Trimming cost V 3 bases and J 3 bases; bases outside gene matches: 1.

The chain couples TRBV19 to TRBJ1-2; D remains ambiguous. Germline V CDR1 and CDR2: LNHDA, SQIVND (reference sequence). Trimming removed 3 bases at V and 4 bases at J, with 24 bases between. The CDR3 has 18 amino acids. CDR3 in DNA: TGTGCCAGTAGTATCCCGGGCGAGGCCGGGGTTGGAATCTATGGCTACACCTTC. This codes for CASSIPGEAGVGIYGYTF.

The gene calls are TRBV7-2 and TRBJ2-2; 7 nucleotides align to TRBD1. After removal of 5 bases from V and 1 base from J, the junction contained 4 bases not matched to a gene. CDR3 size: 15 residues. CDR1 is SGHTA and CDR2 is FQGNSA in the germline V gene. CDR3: CASSMTGLNTGELFF. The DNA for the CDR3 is TGTGCCAGCAGCATGACAGGGTTGAACACCGGGGAGCTGTTTTTT.

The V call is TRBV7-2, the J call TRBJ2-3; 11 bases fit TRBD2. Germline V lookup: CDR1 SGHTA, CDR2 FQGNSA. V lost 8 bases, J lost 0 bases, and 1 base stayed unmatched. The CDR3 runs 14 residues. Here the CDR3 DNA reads TGTGCCAGCCGACTAGCGGGAAGCACAGATACGCAGTATTTT. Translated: CASRLAGSTDTQYF.

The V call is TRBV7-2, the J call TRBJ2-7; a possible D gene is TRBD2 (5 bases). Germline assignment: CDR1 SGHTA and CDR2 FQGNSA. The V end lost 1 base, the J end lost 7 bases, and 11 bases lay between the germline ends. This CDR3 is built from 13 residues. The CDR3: CASSLGLPGEQYF. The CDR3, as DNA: TGTGCCAGCAGCTTAGGCCTCCCGGGAGAGCAGTACTTC.

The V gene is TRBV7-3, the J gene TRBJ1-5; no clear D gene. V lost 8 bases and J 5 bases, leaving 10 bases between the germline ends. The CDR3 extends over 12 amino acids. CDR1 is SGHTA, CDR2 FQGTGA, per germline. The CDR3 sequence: CASGGSHQPQHF. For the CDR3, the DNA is TGTGCCAGCGGAGGCAGTCATCAGCCCCAGCATTTT.